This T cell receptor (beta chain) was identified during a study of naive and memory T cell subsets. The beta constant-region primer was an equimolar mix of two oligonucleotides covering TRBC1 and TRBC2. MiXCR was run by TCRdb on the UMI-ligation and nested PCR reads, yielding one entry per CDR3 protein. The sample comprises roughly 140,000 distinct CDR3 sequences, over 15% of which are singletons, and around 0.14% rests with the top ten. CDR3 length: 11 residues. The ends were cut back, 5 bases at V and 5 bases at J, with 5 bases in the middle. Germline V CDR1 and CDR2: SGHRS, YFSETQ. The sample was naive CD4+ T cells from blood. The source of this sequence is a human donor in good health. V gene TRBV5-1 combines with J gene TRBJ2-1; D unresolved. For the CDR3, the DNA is TGCGCCAGCAGTTTCGACAATGAGCAGTTCTTC. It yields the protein CASSFDNEQFF.